This T cell receptor (beta chain) comes out of a study of shared clonotypes between healthy human individuals (TCRdb year 2020). Study-level background: The cohort comprised two women and a few men aged 18 to 49 years. Leukapheresis yielded between about 0.85 and 9 billion PBMCs per donor. To increase sequencing depth and limit assay-specific biases, TCR repertoire library preparation and sequencing were carried out by different laboratories using diverse techniques. Blood TCR repertoires of about 5 healthy adults were deeply sequenced to estimate repertoire size and the extent of clonotype sharing between individuals. For each donor, CD4 naive and CD4 memory were each run on three plates, CD8 naive on two plates, and CD8 memory on one plate. The full study reports these points: About 5% of naive CD4, 3.5% of naive CD8, approximately 2.2% of memory CD4, and 0.35% to 0.4% of memory CD8 clonotypes were shared across a few donors. Incomplete sequencing was indicated by rarefaction of sorted-subset datasets, despite the large sequencing depth. The small number of donors limited the genetic and exposure-history diversity represented. Larger estimated clonotype richness was generally found for naive subsets than for memory subsets. Pairwise subsampling indicated that sequencing depth was expected to affect the degree of clonotype sharing among donors. Higher generation probabilities were observed for clonotypes shared by all four sorted-subset donors than for non-shared clonotypes. Sampling was limited to blood, and TCR repertoires in tissue likely differ from TCR repertoires in blood.

On this clone: Its antigen is still unknown. There are no base qualities to consult, and no much larger clone falls within one base.

Via the germline V gene, CDR1 is MDHEN and CDR2 SYDVKM. The CDR3 covers 11 residues, taking in both the cysteine and the phenylalanine. The read is trimmed to its CDR3 DNA, 33 bases read in frame from base 1. V is pared back by 3 bases and J by 6 bases, with 3 bases lying between the germline termini. Using the deep immunoSEQ assay, multiplex PCR amplified TCR CDR3 regions from genomic DNA. For each cell subset, the extracted genomic DNA was distributed evenly across all wells of several immunoSEQ 96-well plates, and each plate served as one replicate. Each replicate PCR for sorted subsets received around 210 ng genomic DNA, equal to tens of thousands of T cell genomes. Purified libraries were quantified with a Qubit 3.0 fluorometer, sized on a Bioanalyzer 2100, and re-quantified with the KAPA Library Quantification kit. A separate single-read 150-cycle Illumina NextSeq 550 flow cell was used to sequence each immunoSEQ 96-well plate. The source study handled its data this way. Because only junctional sequences without quality scores were contained in the immunoSEQ output, filtering matching that applied to full-length reads could not be performed. Sequences were annotated with PyIR, a Python wrapper for IgBLAST v1.9, and V/J genes and CDR3 were assigned using IMGT germline references. Any read was removed if the V/J assignment was weak (E-value above 1e-6), the CDR3 was missing, or the read contained stop codons, out-of-frame junctions, or ambiguous translated residues. V3J clonotypes were defined by identical inferred V gene, J gene, and CDR3 amino acid sequence. Percentage overlap between repertoires was computed as shared unique clonotypes divided by the size of the smaller repertoire. Richness of each repertoire was evaluated using RTK rarefaction, the Chao1 estimator, and Recon v2.1 estimates of unobserved clonotypes. OLGA was used to compute generation probabilities for all TCRbeta clonotypes that the gDNA method yielded from several donors. Held by TCRdb, this immuneACCESS table contains in-frame sequences only and omits some clones. Under half of the omission traces to an unresolved V gene where checked; the cause of the rest is unknown. V, J and clone size derive from that table, while D and trimming were established from the DNA sequence. Across this sample there are 300,000 to 400,000 clones, with approximately 74% seen only once. The ten largest clones add up to 9% to 12% of the sample.

Healthy HIV-negative adults with no recently reported acute infections or vaccinations were included as donors. All donors were Caucasian adults living in Nashville, Tennessee, USA. CD4+ T cells were enriched by magnetic negative selection, after which naive cells were positively selected on CD45RA and the negative fraction was taken as the memory subset. Blood was collected by leukapheresis, and PBMCs were isolated by Ficoll-Histopaque density gradient centrifugation and then cryopreserved in liquid nitrogen vapor phase. Analytical flow cytometry was used to check the purity and quantity of each magnetically sorted T cell population. From each sorted fraction, genomic DNA was isolated and quantified by UV absorbance on a Nanodrop 2000c.

Recombination joined TRBV28 with TRBJ2-1; no D gene is confidently identified. The clonotype was recovered from a young man in good health. Material: memory CD4+ T cells sorted from blood. The sample's cell subset or site, from its label and the paper: CD45RA-negative fraction. CDR3 reads: CASSFRNEQFF. Here is the DNA: TGTGCCAGCAGTTTCCGCAATGAGCAGTTCTTC.